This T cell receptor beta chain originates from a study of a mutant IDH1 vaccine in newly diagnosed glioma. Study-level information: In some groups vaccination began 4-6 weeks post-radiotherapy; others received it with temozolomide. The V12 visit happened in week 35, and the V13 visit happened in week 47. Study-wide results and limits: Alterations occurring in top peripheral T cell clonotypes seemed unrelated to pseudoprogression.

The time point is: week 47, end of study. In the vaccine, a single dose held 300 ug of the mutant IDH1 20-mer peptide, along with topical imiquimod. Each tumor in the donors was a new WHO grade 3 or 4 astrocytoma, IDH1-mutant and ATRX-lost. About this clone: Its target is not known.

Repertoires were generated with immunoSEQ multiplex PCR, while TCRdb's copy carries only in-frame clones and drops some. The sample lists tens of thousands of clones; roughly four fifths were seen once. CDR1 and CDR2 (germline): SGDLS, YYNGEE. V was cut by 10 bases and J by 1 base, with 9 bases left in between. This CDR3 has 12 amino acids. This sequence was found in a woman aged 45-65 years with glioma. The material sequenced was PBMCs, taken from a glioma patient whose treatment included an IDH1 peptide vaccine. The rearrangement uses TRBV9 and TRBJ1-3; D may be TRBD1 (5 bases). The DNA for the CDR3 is TGTGCCTCCGAGGGGTCTGGAAACACCATATATTTT. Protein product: CASEGSGNTIYF.